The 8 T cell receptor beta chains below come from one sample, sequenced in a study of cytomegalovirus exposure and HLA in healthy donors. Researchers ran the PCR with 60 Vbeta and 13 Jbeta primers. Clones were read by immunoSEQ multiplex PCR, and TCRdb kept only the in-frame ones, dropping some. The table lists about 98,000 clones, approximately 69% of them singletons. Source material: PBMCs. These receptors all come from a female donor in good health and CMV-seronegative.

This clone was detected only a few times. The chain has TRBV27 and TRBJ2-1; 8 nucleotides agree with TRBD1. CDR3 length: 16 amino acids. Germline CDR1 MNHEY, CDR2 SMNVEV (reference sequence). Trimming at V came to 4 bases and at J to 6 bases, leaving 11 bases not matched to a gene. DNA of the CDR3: TGTGCCAGCAGTTCCCGTGACAGGGGATGGGGCAATGAGCAGTTCTTC. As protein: CASSSRDRGWGNEQFF.

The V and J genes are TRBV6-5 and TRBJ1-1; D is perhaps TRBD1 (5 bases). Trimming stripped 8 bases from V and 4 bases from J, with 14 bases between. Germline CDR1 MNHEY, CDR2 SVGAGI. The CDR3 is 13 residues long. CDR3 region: CASGQGGVTEAFF. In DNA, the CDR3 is TGTGCCAGCGGGCAGGGAGGTGTCACTGAAGCTTTCTTT.

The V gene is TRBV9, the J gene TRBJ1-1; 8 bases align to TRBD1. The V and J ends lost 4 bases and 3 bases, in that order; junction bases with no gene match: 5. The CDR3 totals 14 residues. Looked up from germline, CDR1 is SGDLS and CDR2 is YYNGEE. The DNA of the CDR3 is TGTGCCAGCAGCCCAGGGGGCTATGACACTGAAGCTTTCTTT. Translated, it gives CASSPGGYDTEAFF.

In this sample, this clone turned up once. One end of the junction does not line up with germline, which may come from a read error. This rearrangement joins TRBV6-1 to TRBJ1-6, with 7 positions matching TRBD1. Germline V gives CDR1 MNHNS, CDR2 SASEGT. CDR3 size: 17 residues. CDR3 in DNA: TGTGCCAGCAGTGAAATCTTAGGGGGCCCCTATAGTTCACCCCTCCACTTT. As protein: CASSEILGGPYSSPLHF.

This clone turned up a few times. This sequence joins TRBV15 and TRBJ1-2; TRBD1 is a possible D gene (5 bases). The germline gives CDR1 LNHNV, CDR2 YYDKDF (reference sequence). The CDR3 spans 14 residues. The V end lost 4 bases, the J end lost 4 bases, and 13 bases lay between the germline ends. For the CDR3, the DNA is TGTGCCACCAGCATCGGGCAGGGAGGCTATGGCTACACCTTC. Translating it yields CATSIGQGGYGYTF.

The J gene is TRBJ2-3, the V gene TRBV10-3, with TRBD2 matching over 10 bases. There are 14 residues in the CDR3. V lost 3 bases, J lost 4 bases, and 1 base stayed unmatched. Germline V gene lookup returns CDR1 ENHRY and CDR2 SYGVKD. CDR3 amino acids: CAISDGTSADTQYF. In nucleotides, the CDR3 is TGTGCCATCAGTGATGGGACTAGCGCAGATACGCAGTATTTT.

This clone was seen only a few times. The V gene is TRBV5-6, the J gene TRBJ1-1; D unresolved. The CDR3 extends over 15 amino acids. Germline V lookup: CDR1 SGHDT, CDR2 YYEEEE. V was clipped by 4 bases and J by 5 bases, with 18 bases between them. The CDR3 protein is CASSEKVAGRTEAFF. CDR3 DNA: TGTGCCAGCAGCGAAAAGGTGGCAGGCAGGACTGAAGCTTTCTTT.

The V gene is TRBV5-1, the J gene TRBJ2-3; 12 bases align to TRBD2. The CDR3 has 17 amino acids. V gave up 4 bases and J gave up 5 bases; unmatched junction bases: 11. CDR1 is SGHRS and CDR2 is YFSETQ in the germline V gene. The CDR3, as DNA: TGCGCCAGCAGCCCACGGACTAGCGGGAAAGGCCGAGATACGCAGTATTTT. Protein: CASSPRTSGKGRDTQYF. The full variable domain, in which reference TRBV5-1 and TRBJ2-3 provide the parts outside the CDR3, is KAGVTQTPRYLIKTRGQQVTLSCSPISGHRSVSWYQQTPGQGLQFLFEYFSETQRNKGNFPGRFSGRQFSNSRSEMNVSTLELGDSALYLCASSPRTSGKGRDTQYFGPGTRLTVL.